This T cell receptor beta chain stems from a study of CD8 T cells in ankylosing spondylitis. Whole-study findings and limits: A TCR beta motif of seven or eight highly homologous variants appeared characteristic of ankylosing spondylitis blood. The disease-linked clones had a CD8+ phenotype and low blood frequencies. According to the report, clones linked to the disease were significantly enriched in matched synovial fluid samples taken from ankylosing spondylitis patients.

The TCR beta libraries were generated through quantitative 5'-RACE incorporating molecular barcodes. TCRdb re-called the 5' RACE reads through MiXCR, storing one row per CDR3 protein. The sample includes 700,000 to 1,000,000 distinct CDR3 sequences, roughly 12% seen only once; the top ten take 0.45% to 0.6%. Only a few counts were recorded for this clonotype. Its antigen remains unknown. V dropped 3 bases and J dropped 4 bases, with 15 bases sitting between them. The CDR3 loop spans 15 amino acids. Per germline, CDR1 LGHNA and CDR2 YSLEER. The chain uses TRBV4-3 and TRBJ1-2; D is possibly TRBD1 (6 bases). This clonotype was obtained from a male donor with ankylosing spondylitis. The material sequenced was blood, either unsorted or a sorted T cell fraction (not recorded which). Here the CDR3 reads CASSQRGGGSYGYTF. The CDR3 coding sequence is TGCGCCAGCAGCCAGAGGGGAGGGGGGAGCTATGGCTACACCTTC.